This TCR beta chain was captured in a study of cytotoxic CD8 clonotypes in ibrutinib-treated CLL. Trimming took 1 base from V and 1 from J; bases not matched to a gene: 7. The germline gives CDR1 SGHRS, CDR2 YFSETQ. The CDR3 length is 16 residues. Profiled with immunoSEQ multiplex PCR; TCRdb holds only in-frame clones, not every one. Of tens of thousands of clones in the sample, nearly 70% are singletons; the top ten hold roughly 14%. This clonotype originated in a human donor with chronic lymphocytic leukemia. This sample comprised PBMCs, obtained after 12 months of ibrutinib treatment. V and J are TRBV5-1 and TRBJ1-1, with 7 bases identical to TRBD1. The chain's CDR3 is CASSLSGRGENTEAFF. CDR3 in DNA: TGCGCCAGCAGCTTGAGCGGCAGGGGGGAGAACACTGAAGCTTTCTTT.